The clone carrying this T cell receptor beta chain was observed a few times. The record originates from a study of identical twins. A universal primer binding site was introduced by template switching. The final cDNA contained unique molecular identifiers. MiXCR, applied by TCRdb to the 5' RACE reads, yields one record per CDR3 protein. The data show 510,000 or so distinct CDR3 sequences, nearly 15% seen once. The CDR3 consists of 15 residues. Trimming removed 6 bases at V and 5 bases at J, with 19 bases between. Germline V lookup: CDR1 SEHNR, CDR2 FQNEAQ (reference sequence). Another study also made use of these data, one on yellow fever vaccine responses in identical twins.

Material for sequencing was CD4+ T cells sorted from blood. This clonotype originated in a woman aged 18-29 years in good health. V is TRBV7-9 and J is TRBJ2-5, with D tentatively TRBD2 (6 bases). The CDR3 here is CASSFNPGLLETQYF. DNA of the CDR3: TGTGCCAGCAGTTTCAACCCGGGACTTCTGGAGACCCAGTACTTC.